This TCR beta chain was observed in a study of vaccination and CD4 T cells after COVID-19. Points on this clonotype: The antigen is unknown.

Described treatment: roughly 10-day PBMC culture with coronavirus spike peptide pools or control peptides (ViraFEST assay). Trimming took 1 base from V and 4 from J, leaving 17 bases between them. Germline CDR1 MGHRA, CDR2 YSYEKL. This CDR3 has 17 amino acids. Sequencing of the DNA from cultured CD4+ T cells was carried out with the Oncomine TCR Beta short-read assay. TCRdb itself ran the PCR reads through MiXCR, one entry per CDR3 protein. The sample carries about 13,000 distinct CDR3 sequences, around 47% recorded once. V and J are TRBV4-1 and TRBJ1-5; D unresolved. This clonotype was sampled from a human donor who had recovered from COVID-19. The specimen was CD4+ T cells from blood, cultured in vitro. CDR3 amino acids: CASSQVDMGFLNQPQHF. CDR3 coding DNA: TGCGCCAGCAGCCAAGTTGATATGGGTTTCTTAAATCAGCCCCAGCATTTT.